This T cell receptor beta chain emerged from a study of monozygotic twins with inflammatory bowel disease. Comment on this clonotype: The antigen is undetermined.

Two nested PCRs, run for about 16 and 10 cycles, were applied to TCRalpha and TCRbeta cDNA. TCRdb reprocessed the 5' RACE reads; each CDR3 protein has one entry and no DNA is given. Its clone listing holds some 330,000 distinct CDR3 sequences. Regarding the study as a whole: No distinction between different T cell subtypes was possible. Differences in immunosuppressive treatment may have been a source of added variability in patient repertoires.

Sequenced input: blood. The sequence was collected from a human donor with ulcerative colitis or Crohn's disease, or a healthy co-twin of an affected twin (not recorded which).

The CDR3 is CASSQELQAGGPHEQFF. The chain combines TRBV3-1 with TRBJ2-1; the D call from TCRdb, TRBD2, cannot be confirmed without DNA. Germline CDR1 and CDR2: LGHDT and YNNKEL (reference sequence). The CDR3 consists of 17 residues.